This T cell receptor beta chain was sequenced for a study of blood T cell repertoires in COVID-19. Original handling: Estimated nucleated cell counts came from reference gene primer amplification. Produced via immunoSEQ multiplex PCR; TCRdb's table is partial and in-frame only. V and J calls and clone size are copied from that table; D and trimming were computed from the DNA. The repertoire includes tens of thousands of clones, around 80% of them detected once, and roughly 25% sits in the top ten. The length of the CDR3 is 17 residues. Germline loops: CDR1 SEHNR, CDR2 FQNEAQ (reference sequence). V lost 5 bases to trimming and J lost 4 bases; unmatched junction nucleotides: 16.

This receptor was taken from a man aged 55 to 69 with acute or convalescent COVID-19. Sequencing was performed on peripheral blood. The chain uses TRBV7-9 and TRBJ1-2; 7 nucleotides align to TRBD1. The CDR3, as DNA: TGTGCCAGCAGCCACGCCACCAGACAGGGCCTAATCTATGGCTACACCTTC. Its protein is CASSHATRQGLIYGYTF.